This T cell receptor beta chain was sequenced in a study of blood T cells in healthy people across ages. The CDR3 loop spans 16 amino acids. J gave up 6 bases and V 0 bases, and 6 bases lay outside the gene matches. In germline, CDR1 is MNHEY, CDR2 SVGAGI. Through a sample-barcoded 5' primer and a J-beta primer mix, a second PCR was run for roughly 7 to 11 cycles. TCRdb analysed the 5' RACE reads with MiXCR anew, one entry per CDR3 protein. Of about 640,000 distinct CDR3 sequences in the sample, 58% were seen once. This chain joins TRBV6-5 and TRBJ2-1; 9 positions match TRBD2. The sequenced material came from blood. The TCR was taken from a man between 60 and 75 years old in good health. CDR3 nucleotides: TGTGCCAGCAGTTACTCCATGCGGGGGGGCCTCAATGAGCAGTTCTTC. Residues: CASSYSMRGGLNEQFF.